This TCR beta chain was identified in a study of OX40 agonist ivuxolimab in advanced cancers. At the level of the whole study: Ivuxolimab, which targeted the costimulatory receptor OX40 (CD134), was an agonistic, fully human IgG2 monoclonal antibody. Intravenous ivuxolimab was administered to patients every 2 weeks at six dose levels: 0.01, 0.1, 0.3, 1.5, 3 and 10 mg/kg. Of the 50 to 55 patients in dose escalation, 19 had hepatocellular carcinoma, approximately 15 had melanoma, 9 had renal cell carcinoma and 9 had head and neck cancer. The dose-escalation cohort was around 83% male with a mean age of about 58 years, ranging from roughly 23 to 90. Prior anti-PD-1, anti-PD-L1 or anti-CTLA-4 therapy was permitted, and checkpoint inhibitors had been received by around 40% of dose-escalation patients. Partial responses occurred in three dose-escalation patients, of whom one had hepatocellular carcinoma and two had cutaneous melanoma. Peripheral TCRbeta sequencing was intended to test whether TCR sequence diversity was altered and clonal T-cell expansion was caused by ivuxolimab. The paper describes the monotherapy dose-escalation part (N of about 47 patients) of the phase I trial of ivuxolimab. The research as a whole found: Partial responders in the 0.1-3.0 mg/kg groups had among the lowest normalized peripheral clonal expansion, especially among CD8+ T cells. Low levels of normalized T-cell clonal expansion were also seen in some patients who did not respond. At doses of 0.1 to 3.0 mg/kg, clonal expansion of both CD4+ and CD8+ T cells in blood was seen between baseline and week 6. The antigen specificity of the clonally expanded peripheral T cells was not determined. After ivuxolimab, more expanded clones were found on average in CD8+ T cells than in CD4+ T cells.

For sequencing of the TCRbeta CDR3 region, genomic DNA was extracted from the sorted cells. The immunoSEQ Assay was used to sequence the TCRbeta CDR3 regions. Imported from immuneACCESS, the table was reduced by TCRdb to in-frame sequences with V and J called. These copies leave out some clones; in studies compared against another copy, an unresolved V gene accounts for under half, and the cause of the remainder is not known. Here the sample has about 69,000 clones; about 93% occur a single time. More than 4.5% of the sample is in the top ten clones. On this clone itself: The antigen it recognizes is unknown. Per-nucleotide qualities are absent, and no much larger clonotype sits a single base away.

Inclusive of the bounding cysteine and phenylalanine, the CDR3 is 14 residues long. Only CDR3 DNA remains: 42 bases, in frame from the first base. V is trimmed back by 4 bases and J by 3 bases, and the junction contains 4 bases that no gene match accounts for. The germline V gene (reference sequence) sets CDR1 to MNHEY and CDR2 to SMNVEV. Patients with a history of autoimmune disease or receiving systemic immunosuppression were excluded from the trial. Peripheral blood for TCR sequencing was collected from all dose cohorts at baseline, on cycle 4 day 1, and on cycle 7 day 1. The samples were taken from a phase I, first-in-human, multicenter, open-label dose-escalation trial of ivuxolimab. Adults with locally advanced or metastatic melanoma, renal cell, hepatocellular, or head and neck squamous cell carcinoma were enrolled in the trial. Before TCR sequencing, CD4+ and CD8+ T cells were separately sorted from peripheral blood.

In this chain, TRBV27 is recombined with TRBJ2-7; 9 bases in between match TRBD1. This clonotype was obtained from an adult with an advanced solid tumor such as melanoma, head and neck, liver or kidney cancer. The source was CD4+ or CD8+ T cells sorted from blood, collected in a trial of the OX40 agonist ivuxolimab. The DNA sequence is as follows: TGTGCCAGCAGTTCCTACAGGGGGCTCTACGAGCAGTACTTC. Its protein reads: CASSSYRGLYEQYF.